The 30 T cell receptor beta chains below all came from one sample that was sequenced in a study of blood T cell repertoires in COVID-19. Method: immunoSEQ multiplex PCR; TCRdb's copy keeps in-frame clones and lacks some. The data contain 120,000 or so clones, around 80% of them singletons. Sample: peripheral blood. The origin of the receptors is a man in his sixties with active or convalescent COVID-19.

This clone was found a few times. The V gene is TRBV18, the J gene TRBJ1-2; 7 bases align to TRBD1. Unmatched junction bases numbered 9, after V lost 6 bases and J lost 8 bases. Germline V gene sequence: CDR1 KGHSH, CDR2 LQKENI. The CDR3 extends over 13 amino acids. CDR3 in DNA: TGTGCCAGCTCTCCGGACAGGAAGATGGGCTACACCTTC. Amino acid sequence: CASSPDRKMGYTF.

The chain employs TRBV9 and TRBJ2-1; 7 nucleotides agree with TRBD1. The CDR3 totals 14 residues. CDR1 and CDR2 (germline): SGDLS, YYNGEE. V lost 4 bases, J lost 8 bases, and 9 bases stayed unmatched. In DNA, the CDR3 is TGTGCCAGCAGCATTGGACAGGCCAGGGATGAGCAGTTCTTC. Its protein product is CASSIGQARDEQFF.

V usage is TRBV5-1 and J usage is TRBJ2-1, with D perhaps TRBD2 (5 bases). Germline V gives CDR1 SGHRS, CDR2 YFSETQ. The CDR3 loop spans 11 amino acids. The V end was cut by 4 bases, the J end by 9 bases, with 8 bases between. In nucleotides, the CDR3 is TGCGCCAGCAGCCGGAGGAGTGAGCAGTTCTTC. Translating gives CASSRRSEQFF.

The V and J genes are TRBV12-3 or TRBV12-4 and TRBJ2-1, with D hard to call. V was pared by 6 bases and J by 7 bases, with 10 bases between. This CDR3 contains 12 residues. In DNA, the CDR3 is TGTGCCAGCAGGCTTATGGCAAATGAGCAGTTCTTC. Translated: CASRLMANEQFF.

This clone was seen a handful of times. The chain uses TRBV3-1 (or the pseudogene TRBV3-2) and TRBJ1-1; D not resolved. The germline V and J ends were trimmed by 3 bases and 5 bases, with 7 bases remaining between them. The germline gives CDR1 LGHDT, CDR2 YNNKEL (reference sequence). CDR3 length: 12 amino acids. The chain's CDR3 is CASSQRPTEAFF. The CDR3 region has the DNA TGTGCCAGCAGCCAGAGGCCGACTGAAGCTTTCTTT.

The CDR3 loop reads CASILTGSSPLHF. The CDR3 nucleotides read TGTGCCAGCATCCTGACAGGGAGCTCACCCCTCCACTTT. The chain has TRBV9 and TRBJ1-6; 7 bases are shared with TRBD1. The CDR3 is 13 residues long. The germline CDR1 and CDR2 sequences are SGDLS and YYNGEE. Trimming cost V 6 bases and J 10 bases; bases outside gene matches: 7. The whole variable domain, filled in from reference TRBV9 and TRBJ1-6, reads DSGVTQTPKHLITATGQRVTLRCSPRSGDLSVYWYQQSLDQGLQFLIQYYNGEERAKGNILERFSAQQFPDLHSELNLSSLELGDSALYFCASILTGSSPLHFGNGTRLTVT.

The V and J genes are TRBV7-2 and TRBJ2-7; a weak D match, TRBD2 (5 bases). CDR1 and CDR2 (germline): SGHTA, FQGNSA. This CDR3 has 18 amino acids. V was cut by 3 bases and J by 3 bases, with 24 bases left in between. In DNA form, the CDR3 reads TGTGCCAGCAGCTTCCGACCATCCCGAATCGCGGGTTACTACGAGCAGTACTTC. It yields the protein CASSFRPSRIAGYYEQYF.

This clone came up once. The CDR3 loop is CASSLSHYSNTGELFF. The CDR3 DNA reads as TGTGCCAGCAGTTTATCGCACTATTCGAACACCGGGGAGCTGTTTTTT. The V and J genes are TRBV27 and TRBJ2-2; D is unclear. V was trimmed by 0 bases and J by 0 bases, leaving 8 bases between them. CDR1 is MNHEY, CDR2 SMNVEV, per germline (reference sequence). This CDR3 contains 16 residues.

This clone was seen repeatedly, ten times or more. J is TRBJ2-5 and V is TRBV11-2; 10 nucleotides align to TRBD1. Germline loops: CDR1 SGHAT, CDR2 FQNNGV. J lost 6 bases, V lost 4 bases, and 8 bases had no gene match. CDR3 length: 15 residues. CDR3 loop: CASSSGPGQGKTQYF. CDR3 nucleotides: TGTGCCAGCAGCTCGGGGCCGGGACAGGGGAAGACCCAGTACTTC.

The rearrangement links TRBV5-1 to TRBJ2-7, with 12 bases lining up with TRBD1. Unmatched junction bases numbered 13, after V lost 3 bases and J lost 0 bases. Per the germline V gene, CDR1 is SGHRS and CDR2 is YFSETQ. The CDR3 contains 19 residues. The CDR3 DNA reads TGCGCCAGCAGCTCTCAAGCCGGGACAGGGGGCTTCAGCTCCTACGAGCAGTACTTC. Translating it yields CASSSQAGTGGFSSYEQYF.

The chain carries TRBV19 and TRBJ2-4; D perhaps matches TRBD1 (5 bases). With 3 bases removed from V and 0 bases from J, the gap between germline ends came to 12 bases. The CDR3 is 16 residues long. Germline values: CDR1 LNHDA, CDR2 SQIVND (reference sequence). CDR3 residues: CASSILGLGAKNIQYF. CDR3 nucleotides: TGTGCCAGTAGTATTCTGGGGCTAGGAGCCAAAAACATTCAGTACTTC.

The chain has TRBV6-2 or TRBV6-3 and TRBJ1-2; D call uncertain. V was pared by 5 bases and J by 5 bases, with 12 bases between. The length of the CDR3 is 13 residues. CDR1 is MNHEY, CDR2 SVGEGT, per germline. CDR3 region: CASSLAGRYGYTF. In DNA form, the CDR3 reads TGTGCCAGCAGTCTGGCCGGGAGATATGGCTACACCTTC.

This chain joins TRBV24-1 and TRBJ2-1, with 10 bases aligning to TRBD2. Germline V gives CDR1 KGHDR, CDR2 SFDVKD. J lost 4 bases, V lost 5 bases, and 13 bases had no gene match. The CDR3 extends over 18 amino acids. For the CDR3, the DNA is TGTGCCACCAGTGCCCTAAGGGGTTCTAGCGGGGGTTACAATGAGCAGTTCTTC. Amino acid sequence: CATSALRGSSGGYNEQFF.

The chain couples TRBV7-2 to TRBJ2-1; 7 positions match TRBD2. Per germline, CDR1 SGHTA and CDR2 FQGNSA. This CDR3 contains 14 residues. Trimming removed 2 bases from V and 4 bases from J; junction bases left unmatched: 2. The CDR3 region is CASSLLAVYNEQFF. The CDR3 DNA reads as TGTGCCAGCAGCTTACTAGCGGTGTACAATGAGCAGTTCTTC.

The genes are TRBV6-4 and TRBJ2-1; TRBD2 agrees at 9 bases. The CDR3 is 13 residues long. J lost 7 bases, V lost 5 bases, and 3 bases had no gene match. Germline CDR1 is MRHNA and CDR2 is SNTAGT. The CDR3 reads CASSPGLANEQFF. The CDR3 coding sequence is TGTGCCAGCAGTCCCGGACTAGCGAATGAGCAGTTCTTC.

V and J are TRBV5-1 and TRBJ2-1; 7 bases match TRBD1. Germline CDR1 reads SGHRS; CDR2 reads YFSETQ. Losses at the gene ends were 7 bases for V and 0 bases for J; bases not matched to a gene: 7. The CDR3 has 15 amino acids. The CDR3 is CASCLGGSSYNEQFF. CDR3 sequence (DNA): TGCGCCAGCTGTCTAGGGGGCTCCTCCTACAATGAGCAGTTCTTC. Full variable domain (rest looked up from reference TRBV5-1 and TRBJ2-1): KAGVTQTPRYLIKTRGQQVTLSCSPISGHRSVSWYQQTPGQGLQFLFEYFSETQRNKGNFPGRFSGRQFSNSRSEMNVSTLELGDSALYLCASCLGGSSYNEQFFGPGTRLTVL.

V is TRBV28 and J is TRBJ1-2; TRBD1 is a possible D gene (6 bases). The CDR3 consists of 16 residues. CDR1 and CDR2 (germline): MDHEN, SYDVKM. V dropped 5 bases and J dropped 0 bases, with 16 bases sitting between them. The chain's CDR3 is CASSTPGTKSNYGYTF. The CDR3 bases are TGTGCCAGCAGTACCCCCGGGACAAAATCTAACTATGGCTACACCTTC.

The chain joins TRBV11-1 to TRBJ1-3, with 7 bases matching TRBD1. The CDR3 runs 15 residues. Germline V gene lookup returns CDR1 SGHAT and CDR2 FQDESV (reference sequence). The J segment lost 0 bases and the V segment lost 5 bases, leaving 4 bases of the junction unmatched. This CDR3 reads CASSTGTASGNTIYF. The CDR3 DNA follows: TGTGCCAGCAGCACCGGGACAGCCTCTGGAAACACCATATATTTT.

V usage is TRBV2 and J usage is TRBJ2-1; 14 nucleotides agree with TRBD2. This CDR3 region has 15 residues. Trimming cost V 4 bases and J 8 bases; bases outside gene matches: 4. CDR1 and CDR2 (germline): SNHLY, FYNNEI. The CDR3 coding sequence is TGTGCCAGCAGTGGGGGACTAGCGGGAGTCCATGAGCAGTTCTTC. Protein: CASSGGLAGVHEQFF.

Only a few counts were recorded for this clone. The chain combines TRBV7-6 with TRBJ2-7, with a possible D match to TRBD2 (5 bases). The CDR3 extends over 17 amino acids. Trimming pared 6 bases from V and 0 bases from J, leaving 21 bases between. Germline lookup yields CDR1 SGHVS and CDR2 FNYEAQ. DNA of the CDR3: TGTGCCAGCAGTATAAATATGGGGAGCCCAAGCTCCTACGAGCAGTACTTC. Its translation is CASSINMGSPSSYEQYF. Combining the CDR3 with reference TRBV7-6 and TRBJ2-7 gives the whole variable domain GAGVSQSPRYKVTKRGQDVALRCDPISGHVSLYWYRQALGQGPEFLTYFNYEAQQDKSGLPNDRFSAERPEGSISTLTIQRTEQRDSAMYRCASSINMGSPSSYEQYFGPGTRLTVT.

This chain connects TRBV6-5 to TRBJ1-6, with TRBD1 matching over 7 bases. Trimming at V came to 6 bases and at J to 5 bases, leaving 7 bases not matched to a gene. Germline lookup yields CDR1 MNHEY and CDR2 SVGAGI. The CDR3 runs to 15 residues. The CDR3 nucleotides read TGTGCCAGCAGGCCCGGGACAGTTAATAATTCACCCCTCCACTTT. Amino acids: CASRPGTVNNSPLHF.

The chain has TRBV12-3 or TRBV12-4 and TRBJ1-2; no clear D. V was shortened by 7 bases and J by 4 bases, with 13 bases between the two germline ends. The CDR3 length is 13 residues. CDR3 sequence (DNA): TGTGCCAGCACCTTGTCTCGACTCTATGGCTACACCTTC. It specifies CASTLSRLYGYTF.

This clone was seen just once. V gene TRBV3-1 (or the pseudogene TRBV3-2) combines with J gene TRBJ1-1; 7 bases map to TRBD1. This CDR3 has 12 residues. Looked up from germline, CDR1 is LGHDT and CDR2 is YNNKEL (reference sequence). J was trimmed by 7 bases and V by 4 bases; bases with no gene match: 3. The CDR3 reads CASSRWDSEAFF. The CDR3 nucleotides are TGTGCCAGCAGCCGATGGGACAGTGAAGCTTTCTTT.

The chain joins TRBV19 to TRBJ2-2; 10 bases are a match to TRBD2. Germline CDR1 and CDR2: LNHDA and SQIVND (reference sequence). The ends lost 8 bases at V and 7 bases at J; junction bases unmatched: 10. CDR3 length: 15 residues. For the CDR3, the DNA is TGTGCCAGTCGCTTAGCGGGAGGTCATGACGGGGAGCTGTTTTTT. This sequence encodes CASRLAGGHDGELFF.

As to this clone: This may be a read error, as it is one base from a much larger clone. This CDR3 is also generated by other DNA sequences in the sample. The V and J genes are TRBV7-3 and TRBJ1-2; a possible D gene is TRBD1 (6 bases). Trimming took 5 bases from V and 1 from J, leaving 8 bases between them. This CDR3 has 13 amino acids. Germline lookup yields CDR1 SGHTA and CDR2 FQGTGA. This CDR3 is CASSPDSNYGYTF. The CDR3 coding sequence is TGTGCCAGCAGCCCGGACAGTAACTATGGCTACACCTTC.

The rearrangement links TRBV18 to TRBJ2-1; 12 nucleotides line up with TRBD1. This CDR3 is built from 20 residues. After removal of 1 base from V and 7 bases from J, the junction contained 17 bases not matched to a gene. Per germline, CDR1 KGHSH and CDR2 LQKENI. CDR3 sequence reads: CASSPLGGTGGMGSRNEQFF. Written as DNA, the CDR3 is TGTGCCAGCTCACCACTAGGCGGGACAGGGGGCATGGGGAGTCGGAATGAGCAGTTCTTC.

This clone has only a few counts. The chain employs TRBV5-4 and TRBJ2-3; a possible D gene is TRBD2 (5 bases). In germline, CDR1 is SGHNT, CDR2 YYREEE (reference sequence). Trimming pared 2 bases from V and 0 bases from J, leaving 13 bases between. The CDR3 runs 16 residues. CDR3 residues: CASSFAGGISTDTQYF. CDR3 DNA sequence: TGTGCCAGCAGCTTTGCGGGTGGAATAAGCACAGATACGCAGTATTTT.

The rearrangement uses TRBV28 and TRBJ2-7; possibly TRBD1 for D (5 bases). The germline V gene has CDR1 MDHEN and CDR2 SYDVKM. Trimming removed 7 bases at V and 1 base at J, with 14 bases between. The CDR3 totals 14 residues. CDR3 DNA sequence: TGTGCCAGCAAACCCGCGACAGTTTCCTACGAGCAGTACTTC. Translation gives CASKPATVSYEQYF.

The chain joins TRBV6-5 to TRBJ2-5; 8 nucleotides agree with TRBD2. The CDR3 loop spans 14 amino acids. CDR1 and CDR2 (germline): MNHEY, SVGAGI. V lost 8 bases to trimming and J lost 5 bases; unmatched junction nucleotides: 10. In DNA, the CDR3 is TGTGCCAGCCTCCCGGGGGGGCTTGAGGAGACCCAGTACTTC. Protein sequence: CASLPGGLEETQYF.

J is TRBJ2-5 and V is TRBV5-4; D might be TRBD1 (5 bases). CDR3 length: 14 residues. Germline-derived CDR1 and CDR2 are SGHNT and YYREEE (reference sequence). V lost 4 bases, J lost 5 bases, and 15 bases lay in between. CDR3 DNA: TGTGCCAGCAGCCCAGGGCCTCCTAGGGAGACCCAGTACTTC. Translating gives CASSPGPPRETQYF.